Given below is one T cell receptor (beta chain) in context. Its specificity is unknown. The CDR3 is made up of 13 amino acids. CDR1 MGHRA and CDR2 YSYEKL come from the germline V gene. The TCR beta cDNA came from 5'RACE template switching with UMIs. Using the 5' RACE reads, TCRdb records one entry per CDR3 protein without DNA. This repertoire includes around 470,000 distinct CDR3 sequences. This entry comes from a study of T cells expressing NK-cell markers. Study-wide results and caveats: In four donors, these clonotypes also led the CD3+CD56-NKG2C+ fraction. The HCMV specificity of the expanded NKG2C+ T cell clones stayed unresolved. Five to seven of the donors carried dominant NKG2C+ clonotypes that took up about 1.0-7.5% of their CD8+ T cells.

The chain combines TRBV4-1 with TRBJ1-5. The source is a woman aged 45-65 years in good health. Sequenced: blood T cells: a sorted CD56 or NKG2C T cell subset, CD4+ or CD8+ T cells, or bulk PBMC T cells (not recorded which). The CDR3 region is CASSQDLVQPQHF.